The T cell receptor beta chain described here comes from a study of T cell repertoires in cytomegalovirus infection. Overall study: Carrying CMV and the relevant HLA type showed in public TCR beta signatures.

The germline CDR1 and CDR2 sequences are SGHAT and FQNNGV. This CDR3 is built from 12 residues. TCRdb used MiXCR to reprocess the reads, holding one entry per CDR3 protein. This repertoire shows a few hundred thousand distinct CDR3 sequences, under 25% found once; its top ten account for roughly a fifth. On this clonotype itself: What it binds is not known. One junction end does not reproduce the germline sequence, and a read error may be involved.

The genes are TRBV11-2 and TRBJ2-7, with D possibly TRBD2 on 6 matching bases. This specimen was cultured PBMCs, taken from culture after CMV antigen stimulation. This TCR was recovered from a human donor in good health (CMV status not recorded). Some clones in this sample may be carry-over from other donors' samples. CDR3 loop: CASSRLGGSSFF. The CDR3 DNA is TGTGCCAGCAGCCGACTTGGGGGGAGCAGTTTCTTC.